This T cell receptor beta chain was documented in a study of vaccination and CD4 T cells after COVID-19. Details on this clonotype: Its antigen is currently unknown.

This CDR3 region has 12 residues. Trimming shortened V by 2 bases and J by 4 bases, and 4 bases separated the two germline ends. Germline lookup yields CDR1 SGHNT and CDR2 YENEEA. Sample treatment: approximately 9-day PBMC culture with coronavirus spike peptide pools or control peptides (ViraFEST assay). Oncomine TCR Beta short-read sequencing was applied to DNA from cultured CD4+ T cells. TCRdb analysed the PCR reads with MiXCR anew, one entry per CDR3 protein. Of about 15,000 distinct CDR3 sequences listed, 52% were seen once; the top ten hold over 13%. The specimen sequenced was CD4+ T cells from blood, cultured in vitro. This clonotype was sampled from a human donor who had recovered from COVID-19. V is TRBV11-3 and J is TRBJ2-3; D remains unclear. In DNA, the CDR3 is TGTGCCAGCAGCTTACGTGCAGATACGCAGTATTTT. This translates into CASSLRADTQYF.